This TCR beta chain was captured by sequencing in a study of T cell changes during pregnancy in multiple sclerosis. The CDR3 runs to 16 residues. V was cut by 2 bases and J by 2 bases, with 15 bases left in between. From germline, CDR1 is SEHNR and CDR2 FQNEAQ (reference sequence). Profiled with immunoSEQ multiplex PCR; TCRdb holds only in-frame clones, not every one. The data show approximately 48,000 clones, with 94% seen just once and 4.5% to 5.5% held by the top ten. The TCR originated in a female donor with multiple sclerosis, enrolled in a pregnancy study. The input for sequencing was CD8+ T cells from peripheral blood mononuclear cells, taken before pregnancy. This chain links TRBV7-9 with TRBJ1-1, with D unresolved. The CDR3 sequence is CASSLSYLGNNTEAFF. Written as DNA, the CDR3 is TGTGCCAGCAGCTTATCGTATTTGGGCAACAACACTGAAGCTTTCTTT.